The sequence of this TCR beta chain was determined in a study of T cell responses to AZD1222 COVID-19 vaccine. Deletions cut 1 base from V and 0 bases from J, with 14 bases between. The CDR3 contains 17 residues. Germline V gene lookup returns CDR1 SGHRS and CDR2 YFSETQ. Study observations and caveats: There were vaccine-associated CD4 TCRs across spike, dominant at 160-218 and 743-854. Spike-specific TCR breadth rose after two AZD1222 doses, and depth rose as well. Donors skewed white British and female; clonal diversity was possibly underestimated.

Repertoires were generated with immunoSEQ multiplex PCR, while TCRdb's copy carries only in-frame clones and drops some. The data hold under 85,000 clones, with over 75% observed a single time. As to this clone: Its target is unknown.

Sample: peripheral blood, taken on day 0 of MenACWY control vaccination. The sequence was collected from an adult in good health. V is TRBV5-1 and J is TRBJ1-3; D gene uncertain. The CDR3 sequence: CASSLYGDPTSGNTIYF. In DNA, the CDR3 is TGCGCCAGCAGCTTGTACGGAGACCCAACCTCTGGAAACACCATATATTTT.